The 6 T cell receptor beta chains reported below all come from one sample, sequenced in a study of shared clonotypes between healthy human individuals. Only CD45RO-negative cells positively selected for CCR7 counted as naive CD8 cells, so terminally differentiated effector memory CD45RA+ cells were excluded. The data were produced by immunoSEQ multiplex PCR, yet TCRdb's version contains in-frame clones alone and is incomplete. The data show about 750,000 clones, with 80% to 95% seen just once and about 24% held by the top ten. The material sequenced was naive CD8+ T cells sorted from blood. The receptors were sampled from a man between 25 and 39 years old in good health.

J is TRBJ2-5 and V is TRBV4-1, with TRBD1 matching 12 bases. V was pared by 5 bases and J by 5 bases, with 15 bases of the junction left unmatched. Germline V gene sequence: CDR1 MGHRA, CDR2 YSYEKL. The CDR3 sequence is 18 residues long. The CDR3 sequence is CASSAKPGQGALGETQYF. CDR3 bases: TGCGCCAGCAGCGCTAAACCGGGACAGGGGGCTTTAGGGGAGACCCAGTACTTC.

This rearrangement joins TRBV21-1 to TRBJ1-2. TRBV21-1 counts as a pseudogene. This CDR3 is 16 amino acids long. CDR3 region: CASSPRPPGPVYGYTF. For the CDR3, the DNA is TGTGCCAGCAGCCCTCGACCGCCGGGACCTGTCTATGGCTACACCTTC.

The chain employs TRBV4-1 and TRBJ2-1; D is undetermined. V was shortened by 1 base and J by 15 bases, with 22 bases between the two germline ends. Germline V gene sequence: CDR1 MGHRA, CDR2 YSYEKL. The CDR3 sequence is 15 residues long. The DNA of the CDR3 is TGCGCCAGCAGCCAAGGACCGGCGCCAACAGCCCCTACGTTCTTC. Its translation: CASSQGPAPTAPTFF.

This clone occurred a few times. The chain employs TRBV18 and TRBJ1-2, with a weak D call TRBD1 (6 bases). CDR3 size: 15 residues. Germline V lookup: CDR1 KGHSH, CDR2 LQKENI. V was cut by 3 bases and J by 8 bases, with 19 bases left in between. CDR3 amino acids: CASSPHPMEQGGYTF. CDR3 DNA sequence: TGTGCCAGCTCACCGCACCCAATGGAACAGGGCGGCTACACCTTC.

The chain is built from TRBV19 and TRBJ2-5; 10 bases are a match to TRBD2. The CDR3 has 15 amino acids. After removal of 3 bases from V and 0 bases from J, the junction contained 1 base not matched to a gene. Germline lookup yields CDR1 LNHDA and CDR2 SQIVND (reference sequence). The CDR3 nucleotides read TGTGCCAGTAGTATCCTAGCGGGAGACCAAGAGACCCAGTACTTC. As protein: CASSILAGDQETQYF. Full variable domain (outside the CDR3, taken from reference TRBV19 and TRBJ2-5): DGGITQSPKYLFRKEGQNVTLSCEQNLNHDAMYWYRQDPGQGLRLIYYSQIVNDFQKGDIAEGYSVSREKKESFPLTVTSAQKNPTAFYLCASSILAGDQETQYFGPGTRLLVL.

V gene TRBV4-2 combines with J gene TRBJ2-2; D remains unclear. CDR1 and CDR2 (germline): LGHNA, YNFKEQ. With 2 bases removed from V and 4 bases from J, the gap between germline ends came to 14 bases. The CDR3 is 16 residues long. This CDR3 is CASSQSRRLSTGELFF. CDR3 nucleotide sequence: TGTGCCAGCAGCCAAAGTCGAAGACTTTCCACCGGGGAGCTGTTTTTT.